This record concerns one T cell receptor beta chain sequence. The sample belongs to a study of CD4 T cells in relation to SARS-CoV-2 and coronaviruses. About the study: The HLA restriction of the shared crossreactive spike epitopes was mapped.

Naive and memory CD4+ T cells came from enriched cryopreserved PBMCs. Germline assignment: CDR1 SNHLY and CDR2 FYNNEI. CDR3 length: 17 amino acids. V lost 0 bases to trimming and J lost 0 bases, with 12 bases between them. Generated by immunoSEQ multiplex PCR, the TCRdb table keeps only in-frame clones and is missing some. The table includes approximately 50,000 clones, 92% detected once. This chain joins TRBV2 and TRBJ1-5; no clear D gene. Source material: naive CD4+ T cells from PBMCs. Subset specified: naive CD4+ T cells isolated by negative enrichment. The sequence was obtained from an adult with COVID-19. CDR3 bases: TGTGCCAGCAGTGAAGCGCGAGGAGCGCGTAGCAATCAGCCCCAGCATTTT. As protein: CASSEARGARSNQPQHF.